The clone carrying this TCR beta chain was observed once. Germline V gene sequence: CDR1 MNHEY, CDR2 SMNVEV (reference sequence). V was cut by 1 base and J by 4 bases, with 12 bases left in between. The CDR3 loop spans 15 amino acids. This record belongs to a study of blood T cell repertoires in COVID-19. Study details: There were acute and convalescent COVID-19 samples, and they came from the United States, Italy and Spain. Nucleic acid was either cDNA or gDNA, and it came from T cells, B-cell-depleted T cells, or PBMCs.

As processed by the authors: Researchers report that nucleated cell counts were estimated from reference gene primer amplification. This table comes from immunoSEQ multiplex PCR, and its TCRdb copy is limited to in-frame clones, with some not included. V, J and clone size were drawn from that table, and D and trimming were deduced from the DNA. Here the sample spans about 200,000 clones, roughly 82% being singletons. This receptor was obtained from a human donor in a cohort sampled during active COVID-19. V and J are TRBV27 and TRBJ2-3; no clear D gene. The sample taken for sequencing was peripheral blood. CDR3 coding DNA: TGTGCCAGCAGTTTATTCGCTAGTTCGCCAGATACGCAGTATTTT. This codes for CASSLFASSPDTQYF.